This TCR beta chain derives from a study of PD-1 blockade in mismatch repair-deficient tumors. Libraries were prepared by immunoSEQ multiplex PCR; TCRdb keeps only in-frame clonotypes and omits some of them. The table records roughly 120,000 clones, 60% to 85% of them present only once. V was trimmed by 0 bases and J by 0 bases, leaving 6 bases between them. The CDR3 has 14 residues. Germline assignment: CDR1 SGDLS and CDR2 YYNGEE. A few pembrolizumab responders had their TCRs sequenced. The chain is built from TRBV9 and TRBJ2-5; D ambiguous. This sequence originates from an adult with mismatch repair-deficient cancer. Sample: peripheral blood, taken approximately 60 weeks after starting pembrolizumab. As DNA, the CDR3 is TGTGCCAGCAGCGTAGATGAGTACCAAGAGACCCAGTACTTC. Protein product: CASSVDEYQETQYF.